In its sample, the clone carrying this T cell receptor beta chain was seen a few times. The antigen is not known. Libraries for TCRalpha and TCRbeta carried sample barcodes and unique molecular identifiers via 5'RACE. TCRdb called the 5' RACE reads again in MiXCR, with one record for every CDR3 protein. Here the sample spans roughly 450,000 distinct CDR3 sequences, around 17% being singletons. The CDR3 spans 13 residues. Trimming shortened V by 5 bases and J by 4 bases, and 11 bases separated the two germline ends. These data belong to a study of T-cell memory formation after mild COVID-19. Study-wide results and caveats: Contracting CD8+ clones were enriched in EMRA, CD4+ mainly in CM and EM. Contracting clones from day 15 to 85 had balanced CD4/CD8; later expanders favoured CD4+. SARS-CoV-2 specificity was not confirmed for second-wave clones peaking on day 37.

This receptor was identified in a man younger than 35 who had mild COVID-19 (a few samples of this study predate the infection). Cell type and time point are not known. The sequenced sample consisted of PBMCs or a T cell subset sorted from them (not recorded which). The V call is TRBV12-3 or TRBV12-4, the J call TRBJ2-5; maybe TRBD1 (5 bases). In nucleotides, the CDR3 is TGTGCCAGCAGTCCAGGGTTCGGAGAGACCCAGTACTTC. This encodes CASSPGFGETQYF.